The sample holds one count of the clone carrying this TCR beta chain. Its target is not known. The data are from a study of T cell responses to AZD1222 COVID-19 vaccine. Profiled with immunoSEQ multiplex PCR; TCRdb holds only in-frame clones, not every one. Of about 160,000 clones listed, over 75% were seen once; the top ten hold 4% to 4.5%. The CDR3 spans 14 residues. V lost 3 bases and J 6 bases, leaving 14 bases between the germline ends. The V gene's germline CDR1 is SNHLY and CDR2 FYNNEI. Study-level points and caveats: Vaccine-related CD4 TCRs covered spike, predominating at 160-218 and 743-854. Repertoires were sampled only after the peak T cell response.

The TCR sequence derives from an adult who received the AZD1222 COVID-19 vaccine. The sample in question was peripheral blood, obtained 28 days after the second AZD1222 dose. This chain uses TRBV2 with TRBJ1-1; D not certain. CDR3 sequence: CASSEERGSSEAFF. The CDR3 DNA reads as TGTGCCAGCAGTGAGGAGCGCGGATCTTCTGAAGCTTTCTTT. Variable domain in full (rest from reference TRBV2 and TRBJ1-1): EPEVTQTPSHQVTQMGQEVILRCVPISNHLYFYWYRQILGQKVEFLVSFYNNEISEKSEIFDDQFSVERPDGSNFTLKIRSTKLEDSAMYFCASSEERGSSEAFFGQGTRLTVV.